One sample yielded the 5 T cell receptor beta chains listed below, sequenced in a study of blood T cell repertoires in COVID-19. The assay was immunoSEQ multiplex PCR, and TCRdb's table has in-frame clones only and misses some. This sample has tens of thousands of clones, with about 87% found just once. Sequenced sample: peripheral blood. These receptors came from a woman aged 40-49 years with acute or convalescent COVID-19.

The chain combines TRBV18 with TRBJ2-3; 7 bases align to TRBD1. The germline V gene encodes CDR1 KGHSH and CDR2 LQKENI. CDR3 length equals 15 residues. Trimming took 5 bases from V and 2 from J; bases not matched to a gene: 7. CDR3 nucleotide sequence: TGTGCCAGCTCATCAGCCGACAGGGCCACAGATACGCAGTATTTT. Translated, it gives CASSSADRATDTQYF.

Here the CDR3 reads CASSLEGRGSYGYTF. The CDR3 DNA reads as TGTGCCAGCAGCTTGGAAGGCAGGGGGTCCTATGGCTACACCTTC. The chain recombines TRBV5-8 with TRBJ1-2; 7 bases fit TRBD1. Unmatched junction bases numbered 6, after V lost 0 bases and J lost 4 bases. The germline CDR1 and CDR2 sequences are SGHTS and YDEGEE. The CDR3 sequence is 15 residues long.

V is TRBV19 and J is TRBJ1-5; maybe TRBD1 (6 bases). V was shortened by 6 bases and J by 4 bases, with 16 bases between the two germline ends. Germline assignment: CDR1 LNHDA and CDR2 SQIVND (reference sequence). The CDR3 covers 15 residues. The CDR3 protein is CASSPKRGGNQPQHF. The CDR3 coding sequence is TGTGCCAGTAGCCCTAAGAGGGGGGGGAATCAGCCCCAGCATTTT.

The V call is TRBV6-6, the J call TRBJ1-6; a weak D match, TRBD1 (5 bases). The germline CDR1 and CDR2 sequences are MNHNY and SVGAGI (reference sequence). The CDR3 extends over 14 amino acids. V was pared by 2 bases and J by 7 bases, with 9 bases between. The CDR3 protein is CASSYARENSPLHF. CDR3 in DNA: TGTGCCAGCAGTTACGCCAGGGAAAATTCACCCCTCCACTTT.

The J gene is TRBJ2-3, the V gene TRBV7-9; D is undetermined. Trimming took off 2 bases at V and 0 bases at J, with 9 bases between the two ends. CDR3 size: 15 residues. In germline, CDR1 is SEHNR, CDR2 FQNEAQ (reference sequence). For the CDR3, the DNA is TGTGCCAGCAGCTTATCGGGTTCTAGCACAGATACGCAGTATTTT. Its protein product is CASSLSGSSTDTQYF.